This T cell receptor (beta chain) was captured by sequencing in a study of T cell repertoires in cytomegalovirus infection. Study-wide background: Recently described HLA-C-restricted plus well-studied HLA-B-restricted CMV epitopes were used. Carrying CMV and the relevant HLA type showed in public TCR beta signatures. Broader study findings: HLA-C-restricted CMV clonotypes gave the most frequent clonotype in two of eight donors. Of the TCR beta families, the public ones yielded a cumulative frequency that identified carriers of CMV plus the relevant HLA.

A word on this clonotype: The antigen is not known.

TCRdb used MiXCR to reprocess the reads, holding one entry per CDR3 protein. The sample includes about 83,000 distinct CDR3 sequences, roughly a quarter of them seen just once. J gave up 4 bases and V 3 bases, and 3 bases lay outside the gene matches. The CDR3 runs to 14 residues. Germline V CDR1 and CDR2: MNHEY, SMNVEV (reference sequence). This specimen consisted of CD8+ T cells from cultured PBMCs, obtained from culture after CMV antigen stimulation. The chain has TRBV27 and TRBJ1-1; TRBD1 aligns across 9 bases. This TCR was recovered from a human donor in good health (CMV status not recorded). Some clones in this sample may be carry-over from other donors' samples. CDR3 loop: CASSFGTGFTEAFF. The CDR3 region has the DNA TGTGCCAGCAGTTTCGGGACAGGGTTCACTGAAGCTTTCTTT.